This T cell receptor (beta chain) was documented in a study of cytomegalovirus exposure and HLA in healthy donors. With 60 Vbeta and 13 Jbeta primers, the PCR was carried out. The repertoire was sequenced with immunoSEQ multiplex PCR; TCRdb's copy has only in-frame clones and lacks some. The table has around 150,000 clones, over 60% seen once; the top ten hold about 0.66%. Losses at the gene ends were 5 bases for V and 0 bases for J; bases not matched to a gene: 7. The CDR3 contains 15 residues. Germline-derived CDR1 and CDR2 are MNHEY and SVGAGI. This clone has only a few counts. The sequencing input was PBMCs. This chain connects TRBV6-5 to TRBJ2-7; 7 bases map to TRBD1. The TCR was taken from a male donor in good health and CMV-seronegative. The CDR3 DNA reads TGTGCCAGCAGTCCTGGTTGGGACAGCTCCTACGAGCAGTACTTC. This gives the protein CASSPGWDSSYEQYF.